This T cell receptor beta chain appears in the sequencing data of a study of blood T cell repertoires in COVID-19. Turning to the study itself: Both acute and convalescent COVID-19 samples were obtained from the United States, Italy and Spain. PBMCs, B-cell-depleted T cells, or T cells provided the cDNA or gDNA that made up the material.

Per the germline V gene, CDR1 is LGHNA and CDR2 is YNFKEQ. Germline trimming cut 1 base from V and 5 bases from J; bases unmatched to any gene: 8. The CDR3 contains 17 residues. Per the study methods: Estimates of nucleated cell counts were drawn from the amplification of reference gene primers. Assay used: immunoSEQ multiplex PCR; TCRdb lists only in-frame clones, some missing. For V, J and clone size, that table is used; D and trimming come from the DNA. The repertoire consists of 55,000 to 65,000 clones, with almost 90% occurring once and the leading ten covering 4% to 5.5%. The sequenced sample consisted of peripheral blood. This receptor was obtained from a man in his sixties with acute or convalescent COVID-19. V gene TRBV4-2 combines with J gene TRBJ2-1; 10 bases line up with TRBD2. In nucleotides, the CDR3 is TGTGCCAGCAGCCAAGCCGCCGGACTAGCGGTAAACAATGAGCAGTTCTTC. Its translation: CASSQAAGLAVNNEQFF.